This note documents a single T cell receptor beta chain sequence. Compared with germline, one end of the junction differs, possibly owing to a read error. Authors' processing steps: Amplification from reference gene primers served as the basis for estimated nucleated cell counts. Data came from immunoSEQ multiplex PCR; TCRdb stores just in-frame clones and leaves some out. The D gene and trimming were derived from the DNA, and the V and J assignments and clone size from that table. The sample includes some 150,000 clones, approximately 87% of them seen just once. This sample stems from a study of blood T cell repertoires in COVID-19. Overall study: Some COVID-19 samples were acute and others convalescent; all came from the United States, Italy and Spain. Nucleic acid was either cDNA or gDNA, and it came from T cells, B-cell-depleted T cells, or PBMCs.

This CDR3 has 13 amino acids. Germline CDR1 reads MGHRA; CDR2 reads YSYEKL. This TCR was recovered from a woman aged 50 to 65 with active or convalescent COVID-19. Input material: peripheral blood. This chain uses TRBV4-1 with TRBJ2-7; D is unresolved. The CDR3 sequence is CASSQVVGDLIHF. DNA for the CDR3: TGCGCCAGCAGCCAAGTAGTAGGAGACTTGATCCACTTC.